This T cell receptor (beta chain) is drawn from a study of graft-versus-host responses after intestinal transplantation. Whole-study findings and limits: GvH clonotypes were identified within recipient marrow, with a subset emerging first in ileum or blood.

The protocol was immunoSEQ multiplex PCR, while the TCRdb copy is restricted to in-frame clones and leaves out a portion. The sample records about 110,000 clones, around 90% being singletons. Trimming took 6 bases from V and 2 from J; bases not matched to a gene: 5. The CDR3 loop spans 14 amino acids. Germline V lookup: CDR1 SNHLY, CDR2 FYNNEI. As to this clone: The antigen remains undetermined.

The rearrangement joins TRBV2 to TRBJ1-2; TRBD1 matches at 8 bases. This receptor was identified in a human donor who was the organ donor for an intestinal transplant. Sequenced material: unstimulated CD4+ T cells sorted from spleen or lymph node cells, taken before transplant. The chain's CDR3 is CASRPGQGNYGYTF. CDR3 in DNA: TGTGCCAGCAGGCCTGGACAGGGCAACTATGGCTACACCTTC.